This passage covers 7 T cell receptor beta chains from one sample sequenced in a study of spatial heterogeneity in lung cancer. TCRdb reanalysed the 5' RACE reads using MiXCR and keeps one entry per CDR3 protein. The sample contains more than 30,000 distinct CDR3 sequences, around 5.5% of which appear only once. Time point indicated: sample taken at primary tumor resection. Without sorting, whole RNA was sequenced from tumor, nontumor lung or frozen PBMC. The source was PBMCs, collected at surgery. The receptor source for this set is a male donor with early-stage non-small cell lung cancer.

This clonotype was observed many times. The gene calls are TRBV7-9 and TRBJ1-2; 7 nucleotides line up with TRBD1. Germline lookup yields CDR1 SEHNR and CDR2 FQNEAQ (reference sequence). CDR3 size: 13 residues. Losses at the gene ends were 5 bases for V and 3 bases for J; bases not matched to a gene: 3. The CDR3 sequence: CASSRQGDYGYTF. CDR3 DNA sequence: TGTGCCAGCAGCCGTCAGGGGGACTATGGCTACACCTTC.

V usage is TRBV20-1 and J usage is TRBJ2-6; D unclear. The CDR3 contains 13 residues. The V gene's germline CDR1 is DFQATT and CDR2 SNEGSKA (reference sequence). V gave up 0 bases and J gave up 0 bases, with 0 bases separating them. The CDR3 sequence is CSARDSGANVLTF. In DNA, the CDR3 is TGCAGTGCTAGAGACTCTGGGGCCAACGTCCTGACTTTC.

This clonotype was detected ten times or more. The chain is built from TRBV25-1 and TRBJ2-3; a possible D gene is TRBD2 (6 bases). Germline-derived CDR1 and CDR2 are MGHDK and SYGVNS. Between the trimmed V and J ends, which lost 4 bases and 0 bases, there was a span of 8 bases. The CDR3 has 14 residues. The CDR3 DNA follows: TGTGCCAGCAGTGGGCTAGCGAGCACAGATACGCAGTATTTT. Protein product: CASSGLASTDTQYF.

This clonotype was counted many times. J is TRBJ1-6 and V is TRBV19, with D uncertain. V shed 5 bases and J shed 7 bases, with 9 bases lying between them. The CDR3 extends over 13 amino acids. Looked up from germline, CDR1 is LNHDA and CDR2 is SQIVND (reference sequence). CDR3 DNA sequence: TGTGCCAGTAGTTCGGGCTTCAATTCACCCCTCCACTTT. Translation gives CASSSGFNSPLHF.

On this clonotype itself: A much larger clone differs from this one at a single base, so this may be a read error. The chain links TRBV27 to TRBJ2-1; tentatively, D is TRBD1 (6 bases). The CDR3 consists of 14 residues. V gave up 7 bases and J gave up 4 bases, with 14 bases separating them. Germline-derived CDR1 and CDR2 are MNHEY and SMNVEV (reference sequence). The CDR3 region is CASTTGTRYNEQFF. CDR3 in DNA: TGTGCCAGCACTACCGGGACAAGGTACAATGAGCAGTTCTTC.

This clonotype was observed many times. This sequence joins TRBV6-1 and TRBJ1-1; 7 nucleotides align to TRBD1. CDR1 is MNHNS and CDR2 is SASEGT in the germline V gene. The CDR3 runs 14 residues. The ends lost 5 bases at V and 5 bases at J; junction bases unmatched: 8. In DNA form, the CDR3 reads TGTGCCAGCAGTCTACAGGGGATAGGGACTGAAGCTTTCTTT. Protein sequence: CASSLQGIGTEAFF.

This clonotype has a handful of counts. The CDR3 spells CALNQQRVFAVAGELFF. The DNA of the CDR3 is TGTGCCTTGAACCAACAGAGGGTGTTCGCGGTAGCCGGGGAGCTGTTTTTT. The chain carries TRBV30 and TRBJ2-2, with D tentatively TRBD2 (5 bases). V shed 7 bases and J shed 6 bases, with 27 bases lying between them. CDR3 length: 17 amino acids. The germline V gene has CDR1 GTSNPN and CDR2 SVGIG (reference sequence).